Following are 16 T cell receptor beta chains from one sample sequenced in a study of early T cells in non-severe SARS-CoV-2 infection. TCRdb passed the 5' RACE reads through MiXCR, listing each CDR3 protein once. The sample consists of tens of thousands of distinct CDR3 sequences, 9.5% to 13% of them appearing once. Sequencing used whole blood, obtained at baseline. These receptors came from an adult who was a healthcare worker with PCR-confirmed SARS-CoV-2 infection or an uninfected control (not recorded which).

In its sample, this clonotype was seen many times. The chain is built from TRBV3-1 and TRBJ2-1, with TRBD2 matching 9 bases. The CDR3 has 14 residues. The J segment lost 6 bases and the V segment lost 1 base, leaving 1 base of the junction unmatched. Germline CDR1 LGHDT, CDR2 YNNKEL (reference sequence). Here the CDR3 reads CASSQASGANEQFF. CDR3 bases: TGTGCCAGCAGCCAAGCTAGCGGGGCCAATGAGCAGTTCTTC.

This clonotype has ten or more counts. The chain combines TRBV5-1 with TRBJ2-7, with a weak D call TRBD2 (6 bases). This CDR3 has 15 residues. Germline V lookup: CDR1 SGHRS, CDR2 YFSETQ. V gave up 3 bases and J gave up 0 bases, with 13 bases separating them. The CDR3 reads CASSSGLRSSYEQYF. As DNA, the CDR3 is TGCGCCAGCAGCTCGGGACTCCGGAGCTCCTACGAGCAGTACTTC. The entire variable domain, with the rest obtained from reference TRBV5-1 and TRBJ2-7, is as follows: KAGVTQTPRYLIKTRGQQVTLSCSPISGHRSVSWYQQTPGQGLQFLFEYFSETQRNKGNFPGRFSGRQFSNSRSEMNVSTLELGDSALYLCASSSGLRSSYEQYFGPGTRLTVT.

The gene calls are TRBV6-5 and TRBJ2-2; 8 bases line up with TRBD1. CDR3 size: 14 residues. Per the germline V gene, CDR1 is MNHEY and CDR2 is SVGAGI. Germline trimming cut 2 bases from V and 8 bases from J; bases unmatched to any gene: 4. The CDR3 bases are TGTGCCAGCAGTTACAACAGGGGGGCGGGGGAGCTGTTTTTT. Protein sequence: CASSYNRGAGELFF.

Here the CDR3 DNA reads TGTGCCACCTCCCCGTCGGGGGGGGCAGGGGAGCAGTTCTTC. Translated: CATSPSGGAGEQFF. V and J are TRBV6-2 or TRBV6-3 and TRBJ2-1; TRBD2 matches at 8 bases. Germline V lookup: CDR1 MNHEY, CDR2 SVGEGT. Trimming took 10 bases from V and 10 from J; bases not matched to a gene: 15. The CDR3 contains 14 residues.

There are a few counts of this clonotype. The chain links TRBV19 to TRBJ1-2, with 7 positions matching TRBD1. CDR1 and CDR2 from the germline V gene are LNHDA and SQIVND (reference sequence). The CDR3 is 15 residues long. The junction had 12 bases not matched to a gene; V was cut back by 5 bases and J by 6 bases. Written as DNA, the CDR3 is TGTGCCAGTAGTCCTCAGGGACAGTCTTGGGATGGCTACACCTTC. It translates to CASSPQGQSWDGYTF.

This chain connects TRBV5-1 to TRBJ2-5; possibly TRBD1 for D (6 bases). V gave up 0 bases and J gave up 6 bases, with 12 bases separating them. In germline, CDR1 is SGHRS, CDR2 YFSETQ. The CDR3 sequence is 14 residues long. The DNA for the CDR3 is TGCGCCAGCAGCTTGGACCAGGGGAGAAAGACCCAGTACTTC. Its translation is CASSLDQGRKTQYF.

The chain recombines TRBV3-1 with TRBJ1-3; D gene unclear. V shed 1 base and J shed 2 bases, with 12 bases lying between them. CDR1 and CDR2 from the germline V gene are LGHDT and YNNKEL (reference sequence). This CDR3 is built from 16 residues. The DNA of the CDR3 is TGTGCCAGCAGCCAAGGAGGCAGTCGGACTGGAAACACCATATATTTT. Amino acids: CASSQGGSRTGNTIYF.

This clonotype has just a few counts. DNA for the CDR3: TGTGCCAGCAGTGAAGCGGGCCGCCGTGTCTTGACGACCCAGCATTTT. Translated, it gives CASSEAGRRVLTTQHF. The V call is TRBV2, the J call TRBJ1-5, with unresolved D. Germline V gene data show CDR1 as SNHLY and CDR2 as FYNNEI. Trimming removed 0 bases at V and 11 bases at J, with 20 bases between. This CDR3 is 16 amino acids long.

The chain carries TRBV6-6 and TRBJ2-6; weak D call: TRBD1 (6 bases). V was pared by 6 bases and J by 0 bases, with 12 bases between. The CDR3 is made up of 16 amino acids. The V gene's germline CDR1 is MNHNY and CDR2 SVGAGI (reference sequence). The CDR3 protein is CASSPWTASGANVLTF. The DNA for the CDR3 is TGTGCCAGCAGCCCCTGGACAGCCTCTGGGGCCAACGTCCTGACTTTC.

V is TRBV6-1 and J is TRBJ2-7; perhaps TRBD2 as D (5 bases). Germline values: CDR1 MNHNS, CDR2 SASEGT. The CDR3 has 15 amino acids. V dropped 1 base and J dropped 7 bases, with 17 bases sitting between them. The CDR3 spells CASSEGATEVGEQYF. CDR3 nucleotides: TGTGCCAGCAGTGAAGGAGCCACGGAGGTAGGGGAGCAGTACTTC.

The chain is built from TRBV11-2 and TRBJ2-5; 10 bases are a match to TRBD1. The ends lost 5 bases at V and 3 bases at J; junction bases unmatched: 6. The germline CDR1 and CDR2 sequences are SGHAT and FQNNGV. The CDR3 is 15 amino acids. CDR3 nucleotide sequence: TGTGCCAGCAGCCGGACCGGGACAGGGGAAGAGACCCAGTACTTC. It encodes CASSRTGTGEETQYF.

The gene calls are TRBV7-2 and TRBJ2-5; 13 nucleotides align to TRBD2. The junction had 5 bases not matched to a gene; V was cut back by 4 bases and J by 3 bases. The CDR3 contains 16 residues. The germline gives CDR1 SGHTA, CDR2 FQGNSA. The CDR3 sequence: CASSSGLAGAEETQYF. CDR3 bases: TGTGCCAGCAGCTCCGGACTAGCGGGGGCCGAAGAGACCCAGTACTTC.

The rearrangement uses TRBV9 and TRBJ2-7; TRBD2 agrees at 10 bases. Germline assignment: CDR1 SGDLS and CDR2 YYNGEE. The CDR3 is 15 amino acids. J was trimmed by 5 bases and V by 4 bases; bases with no gene match: 9. The CDR3 coding sequence is TGTGCCAGCAGCCCTAGCGGGGGCCTGAACAACGAGCAGTACTTC. This translates into CASSPSGGLNNEQYF.

The chain combines TRBV3-1 with TRBJ2-7; perhaps D is TRBD1 or TRBD2 (5 bases each). Looked up from germline, CDR1 is LGHDT and CDR2 is YNNKEL (reference sequence). The V and J ends lost 0 bases and 5 bases respectively, with 14 bases between them. The CDR3 loop spans 15 amino acids. CDR3 amino acids: CASSQDVGRDHEQYF. The CDR3 DNA follows: TGTGCCAGCAGCCAAGATGTAGGCAGGGACCACGAGCAGTACTTC.

In its sample, this clonotype was seen many times. J is TRBJ2-3 and V is TRBV11-2, with a weak D call TRBD2 (5 bases). CDR1 is SGHAT, CDR2 FQNNGV, per germline. The V end lost 6 bases, the J end lost 6 bases, and 19 bases lay between the germline ends. The CDR3 sequence is 15 residues long. The CDR3 is CASSRTGGESDTQYF. The CDR3, as DNA: TGTGCCAGCAGTCGGACTGGCGGTGAGTCGGATACGCAGTATTTT.

The V call is TRBV6-1, the J call TRBJ2-7; D remains ambiguous. V gave up 6 bases and J gave up 1 base, with 13 bases separating them. Germline CDR1 is MNHNS and CDR2 is SASEGT. The CDR3 has 14 amino acids. DNA for the CDR3: TGTGCCAGCAGCCCAAGTGGGCAGTCCTACGAGCAGTACTTC. Translation gives CASSPSGQSYEQYF.